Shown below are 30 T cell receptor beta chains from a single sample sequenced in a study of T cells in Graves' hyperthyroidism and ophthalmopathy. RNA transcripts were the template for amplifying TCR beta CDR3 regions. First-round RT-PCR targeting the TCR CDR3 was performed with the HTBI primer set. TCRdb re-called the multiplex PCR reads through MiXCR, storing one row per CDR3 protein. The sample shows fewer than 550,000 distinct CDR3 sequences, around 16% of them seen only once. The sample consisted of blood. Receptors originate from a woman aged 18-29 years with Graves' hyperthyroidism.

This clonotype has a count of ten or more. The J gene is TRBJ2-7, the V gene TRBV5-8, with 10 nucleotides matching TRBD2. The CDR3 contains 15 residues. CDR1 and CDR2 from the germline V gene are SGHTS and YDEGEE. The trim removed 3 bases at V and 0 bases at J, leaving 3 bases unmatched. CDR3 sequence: CASSYQRGGSYEQYF. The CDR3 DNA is TGTGCCAGCAGCTACCAGCGGGGGGGCTCCTACGAGCAGTACTTC.

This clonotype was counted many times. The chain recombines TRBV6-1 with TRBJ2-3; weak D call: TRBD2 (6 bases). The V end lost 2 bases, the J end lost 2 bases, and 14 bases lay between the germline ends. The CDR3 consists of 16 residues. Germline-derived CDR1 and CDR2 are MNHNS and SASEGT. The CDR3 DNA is TGTGCCAGCAGTGAAAATTTTGGGGGGTTCACAGATACGCAGTATTTT. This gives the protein CASSENFGGFTDTQYF.

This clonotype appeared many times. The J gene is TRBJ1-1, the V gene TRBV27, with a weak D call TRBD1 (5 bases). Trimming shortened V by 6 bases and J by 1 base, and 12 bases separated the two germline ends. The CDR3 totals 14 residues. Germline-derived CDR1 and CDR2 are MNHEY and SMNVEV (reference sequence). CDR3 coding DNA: TGTGCCAGCAGCCCGCGGGGCGGGAACACTGAAGCTTTCTTT. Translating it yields CASSPRGGNTEAFF.

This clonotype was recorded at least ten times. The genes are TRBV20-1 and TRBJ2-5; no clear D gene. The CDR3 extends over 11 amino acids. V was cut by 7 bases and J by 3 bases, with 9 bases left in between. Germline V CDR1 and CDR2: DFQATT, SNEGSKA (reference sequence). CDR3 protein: CSVRLKETQYF. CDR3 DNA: TGCAGTGTCCGCCTCAAAGAGACCCAGTACTTC.

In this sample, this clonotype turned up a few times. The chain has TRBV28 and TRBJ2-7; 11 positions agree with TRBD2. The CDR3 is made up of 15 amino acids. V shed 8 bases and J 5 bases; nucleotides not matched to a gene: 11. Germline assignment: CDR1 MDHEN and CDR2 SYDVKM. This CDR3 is CASQDSGGAQDEQYF. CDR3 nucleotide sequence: TGTGCCAGCCAGGATAGCGGGGGGGCCCAGGACGAGCAGTACTTC.

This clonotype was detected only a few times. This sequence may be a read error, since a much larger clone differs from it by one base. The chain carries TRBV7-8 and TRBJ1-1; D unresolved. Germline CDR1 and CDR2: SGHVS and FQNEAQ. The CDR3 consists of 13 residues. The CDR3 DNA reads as TGTGCCAGCAACCTACAACTGAAAACTGAAGCTTTCTTT. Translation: CASNLQLKTEAFF.

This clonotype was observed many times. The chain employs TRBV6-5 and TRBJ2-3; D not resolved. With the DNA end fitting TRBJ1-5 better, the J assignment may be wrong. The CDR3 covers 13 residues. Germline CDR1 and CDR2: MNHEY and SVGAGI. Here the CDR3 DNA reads TGTGCCAGCAGTTACGATAGCGAAAATACGCAGCATTTT. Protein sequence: CASSYDSENTQHF.

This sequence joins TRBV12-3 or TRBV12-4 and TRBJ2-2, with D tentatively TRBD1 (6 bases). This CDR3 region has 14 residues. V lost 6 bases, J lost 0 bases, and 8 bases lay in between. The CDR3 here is CASRGQSNTGELFF. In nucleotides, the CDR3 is TGTGCCAGCAGAGGACAGTCGAACACCGGGGAGCTGTTTTTT.

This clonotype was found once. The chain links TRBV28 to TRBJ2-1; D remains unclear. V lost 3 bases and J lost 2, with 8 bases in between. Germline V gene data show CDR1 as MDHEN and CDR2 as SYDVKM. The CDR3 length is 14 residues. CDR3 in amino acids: CASSFPPPYNEQFF. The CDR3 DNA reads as TGTGCCAGCAGTTTCCCACCCCCCTACAATGAGCAGTTCTTC.

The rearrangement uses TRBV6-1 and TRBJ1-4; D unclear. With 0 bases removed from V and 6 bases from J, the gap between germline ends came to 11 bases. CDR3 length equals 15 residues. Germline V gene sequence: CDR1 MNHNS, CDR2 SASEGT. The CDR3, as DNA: TGTGCCAGCAGTGAAGCCAGGAGCTATTATGAAAAACTGTTTTTT. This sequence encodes CASSEARSYYEKLFF.

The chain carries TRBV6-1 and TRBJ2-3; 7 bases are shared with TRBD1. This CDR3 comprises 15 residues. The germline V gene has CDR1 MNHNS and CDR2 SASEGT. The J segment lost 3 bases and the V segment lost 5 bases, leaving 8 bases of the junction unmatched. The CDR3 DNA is TGTGCCAGCAGTTTCCAGACAGGGTATACAGATACGCAGTATTTT. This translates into CASSFQTGYTDTQYF.

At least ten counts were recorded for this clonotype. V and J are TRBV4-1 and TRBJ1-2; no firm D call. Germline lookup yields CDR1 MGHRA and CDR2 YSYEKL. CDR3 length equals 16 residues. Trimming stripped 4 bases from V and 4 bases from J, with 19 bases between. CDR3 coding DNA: TGCGCCAGCAGCCCCCAAGAAGGGCCCGGCAGCTATGGCTACACCTTC. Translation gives CASSPQEGPGSYGYTF.

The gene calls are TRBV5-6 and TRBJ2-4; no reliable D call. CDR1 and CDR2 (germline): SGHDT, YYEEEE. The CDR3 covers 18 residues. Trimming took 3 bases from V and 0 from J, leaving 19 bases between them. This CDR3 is CASSSWPPQPLAKNIQYF. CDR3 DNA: TGTGCCAGCAGCTCCTGGCCCCCCCAACCCCTAGCCAAAAACATTCAGTACTTC.

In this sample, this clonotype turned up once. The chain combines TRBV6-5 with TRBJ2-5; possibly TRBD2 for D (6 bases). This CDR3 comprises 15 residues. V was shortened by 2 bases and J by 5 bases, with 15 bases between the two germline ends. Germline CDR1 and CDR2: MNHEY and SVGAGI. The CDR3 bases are TGTGCCAGCAGTTACGGTCCGGGAGTAGGGGAGACCCAGTACTTC. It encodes CASSYGPGVGETQYF.

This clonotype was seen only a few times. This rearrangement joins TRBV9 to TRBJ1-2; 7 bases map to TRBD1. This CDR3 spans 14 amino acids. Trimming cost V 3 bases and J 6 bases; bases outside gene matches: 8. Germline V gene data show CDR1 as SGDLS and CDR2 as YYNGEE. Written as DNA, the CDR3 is TGTGCCAGCAGCGCGGAGACAGGGATACATGGCTACACCTTC. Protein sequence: CASSAETGIHGYTF.

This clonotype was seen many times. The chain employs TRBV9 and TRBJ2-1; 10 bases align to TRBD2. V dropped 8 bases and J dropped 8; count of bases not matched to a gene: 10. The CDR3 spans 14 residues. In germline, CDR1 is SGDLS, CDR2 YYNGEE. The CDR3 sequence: CASTTGTSADEQFF. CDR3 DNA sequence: TGTGCCAGTACCACCGGGACTAGCGCTGATGAGCAGTTCTTC.

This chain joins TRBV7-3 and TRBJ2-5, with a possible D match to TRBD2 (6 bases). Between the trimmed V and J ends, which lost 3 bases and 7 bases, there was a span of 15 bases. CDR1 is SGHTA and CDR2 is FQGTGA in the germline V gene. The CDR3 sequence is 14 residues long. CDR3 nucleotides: TGTGCCAGCAGCTTTACGGGGGAAGGGTCGACCCAGTACTTC. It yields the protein CASSFTGEGSTQYF. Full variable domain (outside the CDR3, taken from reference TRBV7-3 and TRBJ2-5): GAGVSQTPSNKVTEKGKYVELRCDPISGHTALYWYRQSLGQGPEFLIYFQGTGAADDSGLPNDRFFAVRPEGSVSTLKIQRTERGDSAVYLCASSFTGEGSTQYFGPGTRLLVL.

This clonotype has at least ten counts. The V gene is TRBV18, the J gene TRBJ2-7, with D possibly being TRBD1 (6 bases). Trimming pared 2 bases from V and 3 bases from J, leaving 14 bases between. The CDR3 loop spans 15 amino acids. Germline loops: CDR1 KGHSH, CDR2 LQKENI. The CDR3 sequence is CASSPKAGVSYEQYF. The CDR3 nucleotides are TGTGCCAGCTCACCAAAGGCAGGGGTGAGCTACGAGCAGTACTTC.

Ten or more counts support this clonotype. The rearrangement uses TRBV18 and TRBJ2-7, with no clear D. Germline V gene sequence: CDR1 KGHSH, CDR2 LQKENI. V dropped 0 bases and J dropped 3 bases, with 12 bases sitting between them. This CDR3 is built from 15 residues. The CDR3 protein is CASSPPSGTIYEQYF. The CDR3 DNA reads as TGTGCCAGCTCACCACCTTCAGGTACTATCTACGAGCAGTACTTC.

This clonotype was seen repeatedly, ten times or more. In DNA, the CDR3 is TGTGCCACCAGTGATGTCCTGGGAGGGCAGCACACAGATACGCAGTATTTT. Encoded protein: CATSDVLGGQHTDTQYF. This chain connects TRBV24-1 to TRBJ2-3; 7 bases are a match to TRBD2. The CDR3 is made up of 17 amino acids. The V segment lost 3 bases and the J segment 2 bases; nucleotides outside the gene matches: 10. Germline loops: CDR1 KGHDR, CDR2 SFDVKD.

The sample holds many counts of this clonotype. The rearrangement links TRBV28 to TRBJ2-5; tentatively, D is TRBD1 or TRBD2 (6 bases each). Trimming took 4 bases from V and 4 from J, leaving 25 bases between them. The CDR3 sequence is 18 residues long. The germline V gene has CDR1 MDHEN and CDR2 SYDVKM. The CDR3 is CASSSPYLWGLALETQYF. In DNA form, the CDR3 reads TGTGCCAGCAGTTCACCTTACCTATGGGGGCTAGCGCTAGAGACCCAGTACTTC.

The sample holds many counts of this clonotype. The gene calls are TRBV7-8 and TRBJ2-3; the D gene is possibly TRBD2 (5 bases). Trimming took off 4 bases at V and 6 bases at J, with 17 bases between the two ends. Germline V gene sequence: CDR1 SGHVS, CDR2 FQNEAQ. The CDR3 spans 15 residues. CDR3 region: CASSSSSGAHDTQYF. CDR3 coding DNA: TGTGCCAGCAGCTCTTCAAGCGGTGCACATGATACGCAGTATTTT.

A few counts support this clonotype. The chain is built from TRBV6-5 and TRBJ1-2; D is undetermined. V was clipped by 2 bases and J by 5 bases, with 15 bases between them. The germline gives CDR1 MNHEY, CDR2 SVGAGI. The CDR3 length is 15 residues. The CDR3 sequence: CASSYPMGTVYGYTF. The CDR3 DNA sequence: TGTGCCAGCAGTTACCCGATGGGTACAGTTTATGGCTACACCTTC.

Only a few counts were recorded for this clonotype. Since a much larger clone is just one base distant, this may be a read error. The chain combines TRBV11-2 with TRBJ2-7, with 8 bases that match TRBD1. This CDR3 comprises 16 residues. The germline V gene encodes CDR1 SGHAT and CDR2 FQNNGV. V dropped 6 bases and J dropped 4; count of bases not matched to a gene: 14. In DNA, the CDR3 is TGTGCCAGCAGACATACCCTAACAGGGGGTCGGTACGAGCAGTACTTC. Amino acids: CASRHTLTGGRYEQYF.

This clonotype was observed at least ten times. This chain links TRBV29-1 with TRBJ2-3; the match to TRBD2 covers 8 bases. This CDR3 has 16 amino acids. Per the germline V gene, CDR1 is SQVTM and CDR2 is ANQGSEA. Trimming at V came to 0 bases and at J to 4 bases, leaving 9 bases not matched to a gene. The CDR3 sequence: CSVEDPGLAMADTQYF. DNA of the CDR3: TGCAGCGTTGAAGATCCAGGACTAGCTATGGCAGATACGCAGTATTTT.

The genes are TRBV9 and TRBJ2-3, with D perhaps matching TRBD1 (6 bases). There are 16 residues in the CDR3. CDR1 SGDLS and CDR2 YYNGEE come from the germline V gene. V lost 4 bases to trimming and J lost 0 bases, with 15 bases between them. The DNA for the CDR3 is TGTGCCAGCAGCCCTGCCGGGACAACTAGCACAGATACGCAGTATTTT. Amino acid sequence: CASSPAGTTSTDTQYF.

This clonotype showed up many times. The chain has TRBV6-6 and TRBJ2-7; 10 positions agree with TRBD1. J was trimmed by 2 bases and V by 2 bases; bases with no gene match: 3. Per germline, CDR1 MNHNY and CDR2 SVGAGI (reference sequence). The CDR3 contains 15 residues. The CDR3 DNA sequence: TGTGCCAGCAGTTACGGGGACAGGGGCACCTACGAGCAGTACTTC. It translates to CASSYGDRGTYEQYF.

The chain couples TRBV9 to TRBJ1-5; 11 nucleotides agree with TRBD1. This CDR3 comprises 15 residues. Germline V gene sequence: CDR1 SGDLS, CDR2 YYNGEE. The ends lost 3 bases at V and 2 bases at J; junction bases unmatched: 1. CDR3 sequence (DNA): TGTGCCAGCAGCGAGGGACAGGGGGGCAATCAGCCCCAGCATTTT. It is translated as CASSEGQGGNQPQHF.

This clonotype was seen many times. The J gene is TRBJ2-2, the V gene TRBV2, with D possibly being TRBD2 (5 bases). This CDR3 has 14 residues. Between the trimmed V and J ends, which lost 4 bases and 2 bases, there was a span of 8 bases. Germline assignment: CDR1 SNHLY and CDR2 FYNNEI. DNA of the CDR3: TGTGCCAGCAGTGTAAGCGGAAACACCGGGGAGCTGTTTTTT. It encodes CASSVSGNTGELFF.

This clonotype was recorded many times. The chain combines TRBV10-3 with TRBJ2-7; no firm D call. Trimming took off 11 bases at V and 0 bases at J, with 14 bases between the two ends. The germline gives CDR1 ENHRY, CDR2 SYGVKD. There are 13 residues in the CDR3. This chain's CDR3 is CAARRIGSYEQYF. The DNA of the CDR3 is TGTGCCGCCCGCCGGATCGGCTCCTACGAGCAGTACTTC.